The clone carrying this T cell receptor (beta chain) was observed a few times. The antigen is undetermined. This record belongs to a study of beta chain features in type 1 diabetes. Sequenced material consisted of expressed TCRB transcripts (all of the isolated RNA was reverse transcribed). Sequencing was performed with immunoSEQ multiplex PCR; in TCRdb, only in-frame clones are kept and a portion is missing. The profile shows about 710,000 clones, over 11% of them singletons. The V gene's germline CDR1 is SGHDN and CDR2 FVKESK. The junction had 5 bases not matched to a gene; V was cut back by 5 bases and J by 4 bases. CDR3 length: 15 residues. Findings of the study overall: Whatever favoring of shorter templates PCR might show would apply equally to patients and controls. Moderately but significantly shorter TCRB CDR3s were found in Type 1 diabetes patients in all four CD4+ subsets.

Blood was collected once per donor into heparin, averaging about 110 mL. A CD45RO/CCR7/CD25/CD127/CD95/CD27 panel sorted naive, central memory, regulatory and stem cell-like memory CD4+ cells. V usage is TRBV14 and J usage is TRBJ2-1; 10 bases are a match to TRBD2. The sample taken for sequencing was naive CD4+ T cells from blood. The receptor's source is a man aged 18 to 29 with type 1 diabetes. The CDR3: CASSFGLAAYNEQFF. Written as DNA, the CDR3 is TGTGCCAGCAGCTTCGGACTAGCGGCTTACAATGAGCAGTTCTTC.